This T cell receptor (beta chain) was documented in a study of human thymus T cells. General study findings and limits: The authors found apparently biased V and J gene usage in thymic and blood repertoires.

Regarding this clone: Its antigen is still unknown.

In corrective heart surgery, resections were taken, and these provided the thymus tissue. Produced via immunoSEQ multiplex PCR; TCRdb's table is partial and in-frame only. The data show 75,000 to 90,000 clones, with just over 95% seen just once and approximately 0.03% held by the top ten. Germline assignment: CDR1 SGHTA and CDR2 FQGNSA. CDR3 size: 13 residues. Trimming took 1 base from V and 4 from J, leaving 5 bases between them. Sequencing was performed on thymus tissue. The chain carries TRBV7-2 and TRBJ1-3, with D perhaps matching TRBD1 (5 bases). The receptor comes from a boy under two years old with a congenital heart defect but otherwise immunologically healthy. The CDR3 loop reads CASSLDRGNTIYF. CDR3 DNA sequence: TGTGCCAGCAGCTTAGACAGGGGAAACACCATATATTTT.